This T cell receptor (beta chain) was sequenced during a study of blood T cell repertoires in COVID-19. Across the study: Acute-phase and convalescent COVID-19 samples originated in the United States, Italy and Spain. PBMCs, B-cell-depleted T cells, or T cells provided the cDNA or gDNA that made up the material.

In this sample, this clone turned up once. The CDR3 loop spans 15 amino acids. Germline V gene sequence: CDR1 SNHLY, CDR2 FYNNEI. V was clipped by 6 bases and J by 2 bases, with 17 bases between them. Per the authors' pipeline: Cell counts per sample came from amplifying reference gene primers. Only in-frame clones appear in the TCRdb table, and some are missing; sequencing was by immunoSEQ multiplex PCR. Clone size and the V and J calls come from that table; the DNA yielded D and trimming. Seen here are over 20,000 clones, around 84% observed once, and the top ten hold roughly 4%. The rearrangement uses TRBV2 and TRBJ2-7; D gene uncertain. The receptor was derived from a man aged 50 to 59 with active COVID-19. The sequencing input was peripheral blood. The CDR3 is CASRLSVFSTYEQYF. CDR3 DNA sequence: TGTGCCAGCAGATTATCGGTTTTCTCGACCTACGAGCAGTACTTC.